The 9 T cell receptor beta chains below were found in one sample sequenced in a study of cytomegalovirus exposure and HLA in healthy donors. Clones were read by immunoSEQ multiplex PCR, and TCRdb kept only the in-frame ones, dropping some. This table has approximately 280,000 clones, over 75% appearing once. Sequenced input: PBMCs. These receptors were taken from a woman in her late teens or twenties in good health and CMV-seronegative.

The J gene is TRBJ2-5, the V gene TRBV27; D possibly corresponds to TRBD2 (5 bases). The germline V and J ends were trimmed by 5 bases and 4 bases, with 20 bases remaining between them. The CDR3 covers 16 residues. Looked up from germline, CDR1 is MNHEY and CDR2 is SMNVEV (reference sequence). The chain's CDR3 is CASSTLRGREIETQYF. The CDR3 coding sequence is TGTGCCAGCAGTACCCTAAGAGGGAGAGAGATAGAGACCCAGTACTTC.

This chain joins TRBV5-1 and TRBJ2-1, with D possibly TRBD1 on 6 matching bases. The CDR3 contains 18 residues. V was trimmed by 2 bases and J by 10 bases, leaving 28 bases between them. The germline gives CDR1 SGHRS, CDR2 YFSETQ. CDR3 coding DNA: TGCGCCAGCAGCTTACGCGCGCCCGGGACACCTCTTCCTAAGGAGCAGTTCTTC. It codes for CASSLRAPGTPLPKEQFF.

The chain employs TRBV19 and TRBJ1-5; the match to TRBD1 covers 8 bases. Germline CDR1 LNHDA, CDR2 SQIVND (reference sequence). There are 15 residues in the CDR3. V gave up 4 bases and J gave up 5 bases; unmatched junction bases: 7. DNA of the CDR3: TGTGCCAGTAGTACTGGACAGGGACCTCATCAGCCCCAGCATTTT. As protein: CASSTGQGPHQPQHF.

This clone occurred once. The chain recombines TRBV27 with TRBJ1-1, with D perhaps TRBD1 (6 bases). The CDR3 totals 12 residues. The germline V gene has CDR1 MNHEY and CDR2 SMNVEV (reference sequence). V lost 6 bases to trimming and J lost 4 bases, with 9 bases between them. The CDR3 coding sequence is TGTGCCAGCAGCACAGGGCCCACTGAAGCTTTCTTT. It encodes CASSTGPTEAFF.

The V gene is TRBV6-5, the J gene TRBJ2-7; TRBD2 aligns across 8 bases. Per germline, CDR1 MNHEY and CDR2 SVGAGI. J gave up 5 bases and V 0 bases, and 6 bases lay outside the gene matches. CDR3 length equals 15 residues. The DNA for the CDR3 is TGTGCCAGCAGTTACTCGCGACTAGCGCTTAACGAGCAGTACTTC. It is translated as CASSYSRLALNEQYF.

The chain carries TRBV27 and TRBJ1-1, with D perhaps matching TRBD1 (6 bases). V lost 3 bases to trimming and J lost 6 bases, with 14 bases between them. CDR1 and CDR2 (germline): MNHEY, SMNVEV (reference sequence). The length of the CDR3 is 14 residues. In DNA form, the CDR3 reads TGTGCCAGCAGTTTGTGGGCTCAGGGGCCTGAAGCTTTCTTT. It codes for CASSLWAQGPEAFF.

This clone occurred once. The CDR3 here is CASSILPGVTEAFF. CDR3 coding DNA: TGTGCCAGCAGCATCCTCCCAGGGGTCACTGAAGCTTTCTTT. V and J are TRBV7-6 and TRBJ1-1, with a weak D call TRBD1 (6 bases). This CDR3 is 14 amino acids long. V was cut by 5 bases and J by 4 bases, with 14 bases left in between. Germline V gene sequence: CDR1 SGHVS, CDR2 FNYEAQ.

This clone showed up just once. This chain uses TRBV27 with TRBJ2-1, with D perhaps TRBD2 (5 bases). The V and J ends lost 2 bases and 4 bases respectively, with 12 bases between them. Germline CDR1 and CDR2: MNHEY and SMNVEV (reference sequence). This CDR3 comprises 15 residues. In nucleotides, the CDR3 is TGTGCCAGCAGTTTAGTCGGGGATCCATACAATGAGCAGTTCTTC. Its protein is CASSLVGDPYNEQFF.

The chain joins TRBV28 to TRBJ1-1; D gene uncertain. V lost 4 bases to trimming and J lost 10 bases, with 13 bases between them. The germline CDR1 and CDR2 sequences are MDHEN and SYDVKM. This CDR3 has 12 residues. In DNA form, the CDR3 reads TGTGCCAGCAGTTCCCCAGTGAGCGTAGCTTTCTTT. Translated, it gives CASSSPVSVAFF.